This T cell receptor (beta chain) was recorded in a study of OX40 agonist ivuxolimab in advanced cancers. In the study overall: Prior anti-PD-1, anti-PD-L1 or anti-CTLA-4 therapy was allowed; less than 45% had some. Study results and caveats: It was also the case that some nonresponders had low normalized T-cell clonal expansion. Clonal expansion by week 6 occurred in CD4+ and CD8+ blood T cells (at 0.1 to 3.0 mg/kg).

This clone was seen only once. Antigen unknown. This CDR3 has 14 residues. Germline V CDR1 and CDR2: SGHTA, FQGNSA. V dropped 0 bases and J dropped 5 bases, with 10 bases sitting between them. Clones were sequenced by immunoSEQ multiplex PCR, and TCRdb holds only the in-frame ones, with some missing. The table shows about 81,000 clones, with 85% to 95% occurring only once. The J gene is TRBJ1-1, the V gene TRBV7-2; possible D gene TRBD1, 5 bases. The material was CD4+ or CD8+ T cells sorted from blood, obtained in a trial of the OX40 agonist ivuxolimab. This clonotype was sampled from an adult with an advanced solid tumor such as melanoma, head and neck, liver or kidney cancer. The CDR3 DNA follows: TGTGCCAGCAGCTTAGCGGGCAGGGCTACTGAAGCTTTCTTT. Its translation: CASSLAGRATEAFF. The full variable domain, in which reference TRBV7-2 and TRBJ1-1 provide the parts outside the CDR3, is GAGVSQSPSNKVTEKGKDVELRCDPISGHTALYWYRQSLGQGLEFLIYFQGNSAPDKSGLPSDRFSAERTGGSVSTLTIQRTQQEDSAVYLCASSLAGRATEAFFGQGTRLTVV.